The 21 T cell receptor beta chains listed next were all sequenced from one sample in a study of T cell repertoires in cytomegalovirus infection (dated by TCRdb to the late 2010s). The treatment or condition tag for this specimen amounts to: in vitro stimulation with specific CMV peptide epitopes to enrich CMV-specific T cells. Which antigens these TCRs recognize remains unknown. Sequencing took place on an Illumina HiSeq 1500. The public reads were quality trimmed at Q25 with fastp and then assembled into clones with MiXCR by TCRdb, keeping productive beta chains. Every distinct CDR3 protein forms one entry, paired with its most common genes and DNA. Across this sample there are approximately 770,000 distinct CDR3 sequences, with about 28% seen only once. Jointly, the top ten make up around 13% of the sample. Sequenced material: cultured CD8+ T cells from PBMCs, taken from culture after CMV antigen stimulation. Receptors were obtained from a human donor in good health (CMV status not recorded). Some clones in this sample may be carry-over from other donors' samples.

This clonotype was recorded a few times. V usage is TRBV28 and J usage is TRBJ2-2, with D unclear. There are 14 residues in the CDR3. In germline, CDR1 is MDHEN, CDR2 SYDVKM. Trimming cost V 5 bases and J 2 bases, with 9 bases left between them. DNA for the CDR3: TGTGCCAGCAGTCCCCTTACCAACACCGGGGAGCTGTTTTTT. The encoded protein is CASSPLTNTGELFF.

The V call is TRBV5-1, the J call TRBJ1-5; TRBD1 is a possible D gene (5 bases). V was shortened by 0 bases and J by 3 bases, with 10 bases between the two germline ends. CDR1 SGHRS and CDR2 YFSETQ come from the germline V gene. CDR3 length equals 15 residues. The CDR3 DNA reads as TGCGCCAGCAGCTTGGCAGGGTTAATCAATCAGCCCCAGCATTTT. As protein: CASSLAGLINQPQHF.

This clonotype was observed many times. The V gene is TRBV20-1, the J gene TRBJ1-6, with D possibly being TRBD1 (6 bases). Per germline, CDR1 DFQATT and CDR2 SNEGSKA (reference sequence). CDR3 length equals 15 residues. Trimming removed 6 bases from V and 7 bases from J, with 19 bases in between. The CDR3 spells CSAKTSEGENSPLHF. CDR3 bases: TGCAGTGCCAAGACGTCAGAGGGGGAGAATTCACCCCTCCACTTT.

This clonotype was seen a few times. The junction departs from the called germline gene at one end, perhaps through a read error. The gene calls are TRBV7-7 and TRBJ1-6; maybe TRBD1 (6 bases). CDR3 length equals 17 residues. The V gene's germline CDR1 is SSHAT and CDR2 FNYEAQ (reference sequence). As DNA, the CDR3 is TGTGCTAGCAGCGTCCCCAGGGGAGTACGGTATAATTCACCCCTCCACTTT. It yields the protein CASSVPRGVRYNSPLHF.

The V call is TRBV6-2 or TRBV6-3, the J call TRBJ1-4, with TRBD1 matching over 7 bases. The CDR3 is made up of 13 amino acids. Losses at the gene ends were 8 bases for V and 3 bases for J; bases not matched to a gene: 3. CDR1 is MNHEY, CDR2 SVGEGT, per germline. CDR3 DNA sequence: TGTGCCAGCCACGGGACAGCTAATGAAAAACTGTTTTTT. It codes for CASHGTANEKLFF.

This clonotype showed up just a few times. V and J are TRBV6-1 and TRBJ1-5; D gene ambiguous. This CDR3 spans 14 amino acids. The V gene's germline CDR1 is MNHNS and CDR2 SASEGT. Trimming left V 6 bases short and J 5 bases short, with 14 bases between. CDR3 nucleotide sequence: TGTGCCAGCAGCAATCTACAAGGTTATCAGCCCCAGCATTTT. Translation: CASSNLQGYQPQHF.

This clonotype was counted only a few times. The chain uses TRBV7-6 and TRBJ2-1, with TRBD1 matching over 11 bases. The V gene's germline CDR1 is SGHVS and CDR2 FNYEAQ. This CDR3 has 16 residues. V lost 5 bases to trimming and J lost 4 bases; unmatched junction nucleotides: 7. The CDR3 is CASSVDRGLGYNEQFF. The CDR3 bases are TGTGCCAGCAGCGTGGACAGGGGGCTGGGTTACAATGAGCAGTTCTTC.

J is TRBJ2-3 and V is TRBV20-1; 9 nucleotides align to TRBD2. V shed 0 bases and J 4 bases; nucleotides not matched to a gene: 8. Germline V gene data show CDR1 as DFQATT and CDR2 as SNEGSKA (reference sequence). CDR3 size: 16 residues. The CDR3 nucleotides read TGCAGTGCTAGAGAGCTCCGGCGGGGGGGACCAGATACGCAGTATTTT. Translated, it gives CSARELRRGGPDTQYF.

This clonotype appeared a few times. This rearrangement joins TRBV11-2 to TRBJ1-4; 8 bases fit TRBD1. V lost 5 bases to trimming and J lost 3 bases; unmatched junction nucleotides: 5. Germline V gives CDR1 SGHAT, CDR2 FQNNGV. The CDR3 is 15 amino acids. The CDR3 loop is CASSSSQGANEKLFF. DNA of the CDR3: TGTGCCAGCAGCAGCTCACAGGGGGCTAATGAAAAACTGTTTTTT.

The chain recombines TRBV19 with TRBJ1-2, with 12 bases fitting TRBD1. The germline V gene encodes CDR1 LNHDA and CDR2 SQIVND (reference sequence). This CDR3 spans 15 amino acids. The V and J ends lost 7 bases and 4 bases, in that order; junction bases with no gene match: 7. The CDR3, as DNA: TGTGCCAGTACCGGACCGGGACAGGGGGCCTATGGCTACACCTTC. Translated: CASTGPGQGAYGYTF.

This clonotype came up a few times. The V gene is TRBV12-3 or TRBV12-4, the J gene TRBJ1-2, with 8 bases aligning to TRBD1. This CDR3 is built from 14 residues. The V and J ends lost 4 bases and 8 bases, in that order; junction bases with no gene match: 9. CDR3 residues: CASSSGGPARGYTF. As DNA, the CDR3 is TGTGCCAGCAGTTCAGGGGGCCCAGCGCGGGGCTACACCTTC.

The chain is built from TRBV28 and TRBJ2-1, with 15 bases that match TRBD2. Germline V CDR1 and CDR2: MDHEN, SYDVKM. With V trimmed by 5 bases and J by 0 bases, 14 bases remained unmatched. CDR3 length equals 21 residues. The CDR3 reads CASSGTGTGGLAGGSYNEQFF. As DNA, the CDR3 is TGTGCCAGCAGTGGCACCGGGACAGGGGGACTAGCGGGGGGCTCCTACAATGAGCAGTTCTTC.

The genes are TRBV5-5 and TRBJ2-7, with 7 bases lining up with TRBD2. In germline, CDR1 is SGHKS, CDR2 YYEKEE (reference sequence). This CDR3 region has 15 residues. V gave up 5 bases and J gave up 0 bases; unmatched junction bases: 8. The CDR3 DNA is TGTGCCAGCAGACAGACGGGGGGTGTCTCCTACGAGCAGTACTTC. Translation gives CASRQTGGVSYEQYF.

V and J are TRBV15 and TRBJ2-3; D unresolved. The CDR3 runs to 11 residues. Deletions cut 5 bases from V and 9 bases from J, with 9 bases between. Germline CDR1 LNHNV, CDR2 YYDKDF (reference sequence). CDR3 DNA sequence: TGTGCCACCAGCTCCTCAGGCACGCAGTATTTT. Translated, it gives CATSSSGTQYF.

V is TRBV7-9 and J is TRBJ2-2, with 7 nucleotides matching TRBD2. V dropped 11 bases and J dropped 4; count of bases not matched to a gene: 4. The germline V gene encodes CDR1 SEHNR and CDR2 FQNEAQ (reference sequence). The CDR3 is made up of 12 amino acids. The CDR3 DNA sequence: TGTGCCTGTACTAGCGCCACCGGGGAGCTGTTTTTT. Its protein is CACTSATGELFF.

The chain joins TRBV6-2 or TRBV6-3 to TRBJ1-5; no clear D gene. Germline values: CDR1 MNHEY, CDR2 SVGEGT. V lost 0 bases and J 5 bases, leaving 11 bases between the germline ends. The CDR3 length is 15 residues. CDR3 sequence (DNA): TGTGCCAGCAGTTACTCAGTAAGCGGACATCAGCCCCAGCATTTT. Amino acids: CASSYSVSGHQPQHF.

This clonotype was seen a few times. J is TRBJ2-5 and V is TRBV20-1; 9 bases line up with TRBD2. The germline V gene encodes CDR1 DFQATT and CDR2 SNEGSKA (reference sequence). The CDR3 has 15 residues. The V and J ends lost 5 bases and 4 bases, in that order; junction bases with no gene match: 11. The CDR3, as DNA: TGCAGTGCTTCGCCCCGGGCGGGGGGGCTAGAGACCCAGTACTTC. This sequence encodes CSASPRAGGLETQYF.

This clonotype was seen ten or more times. The chain couples TRBV7-8 to TRBJ2-3, with 10 positions matching TRBD1. With V trimmed by 5 bases and J by 6 bases, 11 bases remained unmatched. CDR1 SGHVS and CDR2 FQNEAQ come from the germline V gene. This CDR3 contains 16 residues. CDR3 in DNA: TGTGCCAGCAGCCCCGATATGACAGGGGGCTACGATACGCAGTATTTT. It encodes CASSPDMTGGYDTQYF.

This clonotype occurred many times. V gene TRBV7-8 combines with J gene TRBJ2-5, with 7 bases aligning to TRBD1. Germline assignment: CDR1 SGHVS and CDR2 FQNEAQ. The J segment lost 2 bases and the V segment lost 1 base, leaving 16 bases of the junction unmatched. The CDR3 contains 19 residues. CDR3 protein: CASSLEQGMGRGAQETQYF. As DNA, the CDR3 is TGTGCCAGCAGCTTAGAACAGGGGATGGGAAGGGGAGCTCAAGAGACCCAGTACTTC.

The rearrangement links TRBV19 to TRBJ1-4, with D tentatively TRBD1 (6 bases). The CDR3 consists of 15 residues. The ends were cut back, 5 bases at V and 5 bases at J, with 15 bases in the middle. The germline V gene encodes CDR1 LNHDA and CDR2 SQIVND (reference sequence). The CDR3 loop reads CASSSLTGPNEKLFF. Written as DNA, the CDR3 is TGTGCCAGTAGTTCCTTGACAGGACCGAATGAAAAACTGTTTTTT.

The chain uses TRBV7-9 and TRBJ2-2; 9 bases agree with TRBD1. V was pared by 8 bases and J by 3 bases, with 10 bases of the junction left unmatched. Germline loops: CDR1 SEHNR, CDR2 FQNEAQ (reference sequence). The CDR3 length is 16 residues. This CDR3 is CASRDRDIQDTGELFF. The CDR3 DNA is TGTGCCAGCCGGGACAGGGACATTCAGGACACCGGGGAGCTGTTTTTT.